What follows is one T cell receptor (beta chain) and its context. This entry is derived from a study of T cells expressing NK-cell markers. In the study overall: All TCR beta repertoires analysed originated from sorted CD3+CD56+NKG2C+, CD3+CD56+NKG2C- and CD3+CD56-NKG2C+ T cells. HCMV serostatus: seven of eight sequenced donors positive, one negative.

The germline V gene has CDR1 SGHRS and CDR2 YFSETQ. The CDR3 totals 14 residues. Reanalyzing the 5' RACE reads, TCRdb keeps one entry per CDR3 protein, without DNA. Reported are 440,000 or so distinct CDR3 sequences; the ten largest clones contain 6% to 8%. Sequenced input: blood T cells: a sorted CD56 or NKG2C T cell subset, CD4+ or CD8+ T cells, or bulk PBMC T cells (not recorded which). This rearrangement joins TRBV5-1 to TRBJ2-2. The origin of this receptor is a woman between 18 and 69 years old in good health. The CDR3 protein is CASSFGQGTGELFF.